Below, one T cell receptor (beta chain) is given with its context. Its antigen is as yet unknown. The sample originates from a study of T cells after posttransplantation cyclophosphamide. Study-level points and caveats: After PTCy, TRB diversity resembled that of CNI/methotrexate controls. Later post-transplant blood repertoires were often dominated by donor CD8+ memory clones.

Measured with immunoSEQ multiplex PCR; TCRdb has only the in-frame clones, and not every one. The sample has approximately 45,000 clones, around 94% seen once. The CDR3 spans 16 residues. CDR1 MDHEN and CDR2 SYDVKM come from the germline V gene. With V trimmed by 6 bases and J by 0 bases, 5 bases remained unmatched. This clonotype originated in a woman between 50 and 59 years old in good health and a related stem cell transplant donor. The chain has TRBV28 and TRBJ1-5, with TRBD1 matching 10 bases. Sequences were obtained from PBMCs. DNA for the CDR3: TGTGCCAGCAGGTTGACAGGGGGCGGTAGCAATCAGCCCCAGCATTTT. Translating it yields CASRLTGGGSNQPQHF.